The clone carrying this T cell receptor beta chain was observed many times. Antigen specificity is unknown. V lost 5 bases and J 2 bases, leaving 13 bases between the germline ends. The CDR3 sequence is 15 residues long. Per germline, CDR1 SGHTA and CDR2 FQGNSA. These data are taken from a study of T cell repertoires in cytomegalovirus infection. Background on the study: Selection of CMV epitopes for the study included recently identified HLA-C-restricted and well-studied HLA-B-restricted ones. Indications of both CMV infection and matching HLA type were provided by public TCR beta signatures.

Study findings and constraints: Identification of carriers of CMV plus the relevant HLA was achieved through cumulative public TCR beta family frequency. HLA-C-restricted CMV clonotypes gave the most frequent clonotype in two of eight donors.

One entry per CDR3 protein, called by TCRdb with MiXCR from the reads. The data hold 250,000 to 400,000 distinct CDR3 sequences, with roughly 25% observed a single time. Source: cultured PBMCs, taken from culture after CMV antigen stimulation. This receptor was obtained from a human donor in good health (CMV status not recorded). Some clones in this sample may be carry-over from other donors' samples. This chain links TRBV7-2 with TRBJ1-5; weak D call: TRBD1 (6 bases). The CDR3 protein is CASSPQGLRNQPQHF. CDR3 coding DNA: TGTGCCAGCAGCCCACAGGGTTTGCGCAATCAGCCCCAGCATTTT.